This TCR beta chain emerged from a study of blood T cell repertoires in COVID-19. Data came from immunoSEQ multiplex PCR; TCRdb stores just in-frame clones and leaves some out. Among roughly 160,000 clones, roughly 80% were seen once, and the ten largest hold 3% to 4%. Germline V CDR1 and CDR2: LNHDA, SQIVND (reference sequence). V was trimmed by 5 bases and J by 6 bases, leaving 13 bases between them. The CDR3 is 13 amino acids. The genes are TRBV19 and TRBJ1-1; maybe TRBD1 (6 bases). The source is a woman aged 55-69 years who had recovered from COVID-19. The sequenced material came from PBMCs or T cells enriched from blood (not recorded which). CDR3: CASSVKRGSEAFF. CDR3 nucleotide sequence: TGTGCCAGTAGTGTGAAGAGGGGGTCTGAAGCTTTCTTT.